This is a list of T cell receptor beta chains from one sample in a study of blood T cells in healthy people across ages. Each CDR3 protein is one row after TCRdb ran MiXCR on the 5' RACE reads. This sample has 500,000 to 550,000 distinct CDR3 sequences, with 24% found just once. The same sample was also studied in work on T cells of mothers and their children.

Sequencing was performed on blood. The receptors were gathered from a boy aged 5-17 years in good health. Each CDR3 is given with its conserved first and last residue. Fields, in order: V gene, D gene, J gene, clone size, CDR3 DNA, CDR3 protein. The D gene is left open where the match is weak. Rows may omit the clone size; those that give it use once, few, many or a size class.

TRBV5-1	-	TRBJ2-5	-	TGCGCCAGCGGTGTCGGGACTGGATACCAAGAGACCCAGTACTTC	CASGVGTGYQETQYF
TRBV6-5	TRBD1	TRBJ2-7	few	TGTGCCAGCAGTCAGACAGGGGCTAGCTCCTACGAGCAGTACTTC	CASSQTGASSYEQYF
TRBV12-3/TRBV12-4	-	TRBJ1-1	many	TGTGCCAGCAGTTTATTCCTGAATGCATGGGGGAACACTGAAGCTTTCTTT	CASSLFLNAWGNTEAFF
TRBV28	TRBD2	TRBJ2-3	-	TGTGCCAGCGGGGCCGTGGGTAGCGGGGTTACAGATACGCAGTATTTT	CASGAVGSGVTDTQYF
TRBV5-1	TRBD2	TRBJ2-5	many	TGCGCCAGCAGCGTGCCTCTAGCGGGAGTATTAGAGACCCAGTACTTC	CASSVPLAGVLETQYF
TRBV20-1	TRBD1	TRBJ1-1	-	TGCAGTGCTAAGACAGGGGCTGAAGCTTTCTTT	CSAKTGAEAFF
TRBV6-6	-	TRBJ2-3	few	TGTGCCAGCACAGCACAGCTGGCGGGGTTCACAGATACGCAGTATTTT	CASTAQLAGFTDTQYF
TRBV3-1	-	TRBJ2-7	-	TGTGCCAGCAGCCAAGCTAGGGGAGGCGGACCCTACGAGCAGTACTTC	CASSQARGGGPYEQYF
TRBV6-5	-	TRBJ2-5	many	TGTGCCAGCAGTTACTCGAGGGAGACCCAGTACTTC	CASSYSRETQYF
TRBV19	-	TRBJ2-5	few	TGTGCCAGTAGTTTGCCCGGGACAACGGCCCTGGAGACCCAGTACTTC	CASSLPGTTALETQYF
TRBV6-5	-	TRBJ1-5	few	TGTGCCAGCAGTACAGGACAGCCTAATCAGCCCCAGCATTTT	CASSTGQPNQPQHF
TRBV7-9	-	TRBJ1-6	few	TGTGCCAGCAGCTTACCTGGGTTAGATTCACCCCTCCACTTT	CASSLPGLDSPLHF
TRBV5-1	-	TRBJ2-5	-	TGCGCCAGCAGCGTTGGATCGGAAGAGACCCAGTACTTC	CASSVGSEETQYF
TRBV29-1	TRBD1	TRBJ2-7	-	TGCAGCGTTGGAGGGACAGAGTTCTCCTACGAGCAGTACTTC	CSVGGTEFSYEQYF
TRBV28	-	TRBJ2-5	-	TGTGCCAGCAGTTCGTCCCTAGGAGAGACCCAGTACTTC	CASSSSLGETQYF
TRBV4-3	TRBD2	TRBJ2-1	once	TGCGCCAGCAGCCAAGCTTTTCCGGGAGGGCCGGGCAATGAGCAGTTCTTC	CASSQAFPGGPGNEQFF
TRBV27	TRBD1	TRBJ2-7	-	TGTGCCAGCAGTTTACTGGGACAGGAACACGAGCAGTACTTC	CASSLLGQEHEQYF
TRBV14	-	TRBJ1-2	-	TGTGCCAGCAGCCAAGTCGGAGTTAGTTCCAATTCGAGAGGCTACACCTTC	CASSQVGVSSNSRGYTF
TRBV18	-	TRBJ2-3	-	TGTGCCAGCTCATCACAGGGCCCAGGGACTAACGCGCAGTATTTT	CASSSQGPGTNAQYF
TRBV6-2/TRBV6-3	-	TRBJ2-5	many	TGTGCCAGCAGTCAGTCAAGAGAGACCCAGTACTTC	CASSQSRETQYF
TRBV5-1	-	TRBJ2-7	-	TGCACCAGCAGCTTGGCCCGAAGAGGTGACGAGCAGTACTTC	CTSSLARRGDEQYF
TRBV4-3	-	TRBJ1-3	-	TGCGCCAGCAGCCAATGGAAGAAACTCTCTGGAAACACCATATATTTT	CASSQWKKLSGNTIYF
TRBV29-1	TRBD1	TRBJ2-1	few	TGCAGCACGGAGACAGGGGAAAGCAATGAGCAGTTCTTC	CSTETGESNEQFF
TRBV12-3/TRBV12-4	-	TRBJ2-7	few	TGTGCCAGCAGTTACCCGGGACCAACTTACGAGCAGTACTTC	CASSYPGPTYEQYF
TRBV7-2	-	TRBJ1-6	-	TGTGCCAGCAGCCCTCAGCGACAGATCGATAATTCACCCCTCCACTTT	CASSPQRQIDNSPLHF
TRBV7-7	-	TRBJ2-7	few	TGTGCTAGCAGCCAGGGATCAGGGGCTTCCGAGCAGTACTTC	CASSQGSGASEQYF
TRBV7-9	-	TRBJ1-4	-	TGTGCCAGCGGAGACAGGCTTAATGAAAAACTGTTTTTT	CASGDRLNEKLFF
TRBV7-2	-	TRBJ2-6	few	TGTGCCAGCAGCTTGCAGGGTTCCGGGGCCAGCGTCCTGACTTTC	CASSLQGSGASVLTF
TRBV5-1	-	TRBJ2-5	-	TGCGCCAGCAGCTGGATAGGGTCAGACGGGCAGTACTTC	CASSWIGSDGQYF
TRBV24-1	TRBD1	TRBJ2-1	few	TGTGCCACCAGTGAGGGTGGGACAGCCAAGGACAATGAGCAGTTCTTC	CATSEGGTAKDNEQFF
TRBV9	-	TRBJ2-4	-	TGTGCCAGCAGCGTAGCCGGCCAGGGGACAAACATTCAGTACTTC	CASSVAGQGTNIQYF
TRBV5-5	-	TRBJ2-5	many	TGTGCCAGCAGCTTACTTCCGGGCTCGGCGAGAGAGACCCAGTACTTC	CASSLLPGSARETQYF
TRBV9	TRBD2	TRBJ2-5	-	TGTGCCAGCAGCGTAGGACTAGCGGGAGTCCAAGAGACCCAGTACTTC	CASSVGLAGVQETQYF
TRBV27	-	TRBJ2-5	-	TGTGCCAGCAGTCCAAGCCGGAGGGGCCAAGAGACCCAGTACTTC	CASSPSRRGQETQYF
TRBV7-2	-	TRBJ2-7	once	TGTGCCAGCAGCTTCGGACTGTCTCGCGAGCAGTACTTC	CASSFGLSREQYF
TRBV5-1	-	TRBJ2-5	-	TGCGCCAGCAGCTCCCAATCAGGCGGGCTATCGGGGGAGACCCAGTACTTC	CASSSQSGGLSGETQYF
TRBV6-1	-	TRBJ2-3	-	TGTGCCAGCAGTGAGGGGGGGGCCCAAGATACGCAGTATTTT	CASSEGGAQDTQYF
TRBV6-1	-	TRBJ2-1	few	TGTGCCACCCAAGGGGGGGACTCCTACAATGAGCAGTTCTTC	CATQGGDSYNEQFF
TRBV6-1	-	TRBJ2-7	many	TGTGCCAGCAGTGAAGCGCTAGGCAGCTCCTACGAGCAGTACTTC	CASSEALGSSYEQYF
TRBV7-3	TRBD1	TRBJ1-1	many	TGTGCCAGCAGCTTCACAGGGGAATTGAACACTGAAGCTTTCTTT	CASSFTGELNTEAFF
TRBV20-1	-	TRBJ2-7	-	TGCAGTGCTAGAGAGTGGGAATACGAGCAGTACTTC	CSAREWEYEQYF
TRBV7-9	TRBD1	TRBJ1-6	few	TGTGCCAGCGGATGGGACAGCGGTTCACCCCTCCACTTT	CASGWDSGSPLHF
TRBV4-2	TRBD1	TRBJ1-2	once	TGTGCCAGCAGCCAAGATCGTGGGACAGGAACATCCTATGGCTACACCTTC	CASSQDRGTGTSYGYTF